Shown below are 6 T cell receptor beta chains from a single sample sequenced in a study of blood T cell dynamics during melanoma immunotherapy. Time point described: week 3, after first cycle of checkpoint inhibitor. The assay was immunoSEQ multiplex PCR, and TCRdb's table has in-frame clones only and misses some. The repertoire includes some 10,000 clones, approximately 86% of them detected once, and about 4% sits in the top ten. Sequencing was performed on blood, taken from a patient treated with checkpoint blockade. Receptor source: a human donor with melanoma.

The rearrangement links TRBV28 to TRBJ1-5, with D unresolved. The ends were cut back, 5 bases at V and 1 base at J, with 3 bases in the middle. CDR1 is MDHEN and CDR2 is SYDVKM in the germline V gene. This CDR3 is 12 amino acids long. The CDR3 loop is CASSISNQPQHF. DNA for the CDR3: TGTGCCAGCAGTATAAGCAATCAGCCCCAGCATTTT. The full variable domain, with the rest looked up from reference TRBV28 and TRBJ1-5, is DVKVTQSSRYLVKRTGEKVFLECVQDMDHENMFWYRQDPGLGLRLIYFSYDVKMKEKGDIPEGYSVSREKKERFSLILESASTNQTSMYLCASSISNQPQHFGDGTRLSIL.

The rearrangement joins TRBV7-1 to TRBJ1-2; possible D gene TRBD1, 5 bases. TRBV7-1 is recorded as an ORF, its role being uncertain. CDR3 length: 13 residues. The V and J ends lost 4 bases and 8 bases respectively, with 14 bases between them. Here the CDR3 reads CASSFGRDGGYTF. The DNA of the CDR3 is TGTGCCAGCAGCTTTGGCAGGGACGGCGGCTACACCTTC.

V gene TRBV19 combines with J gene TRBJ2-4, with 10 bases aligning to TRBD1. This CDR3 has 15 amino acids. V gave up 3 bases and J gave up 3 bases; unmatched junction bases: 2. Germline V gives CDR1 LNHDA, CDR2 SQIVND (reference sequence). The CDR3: CASSMGTGDKNIQYF. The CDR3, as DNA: TGTGCCAGTAGTATGGGGACAGGGGACAAAAACATTCAGTACTTC.

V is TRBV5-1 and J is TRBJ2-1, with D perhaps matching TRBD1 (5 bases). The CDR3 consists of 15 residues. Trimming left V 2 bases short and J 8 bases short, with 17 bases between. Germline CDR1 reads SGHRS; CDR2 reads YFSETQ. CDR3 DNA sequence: TGCGCCAGCAGCTTTTTGGCAGGGATGAGCCATGAGCAGTTCTTC. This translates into CASSFLAGMSHEQFF. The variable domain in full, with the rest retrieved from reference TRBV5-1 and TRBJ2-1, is KAGVTQTPRYLIKTRGQQVTLSCSPISGHRSVSWYQQTPGQGLQFLFEYFSETQRNKGNFPGRFSGRQFSNSRSEMNVSTLELGDSALYLCASSFLAGMSHEQFFGPGTRLTVL.

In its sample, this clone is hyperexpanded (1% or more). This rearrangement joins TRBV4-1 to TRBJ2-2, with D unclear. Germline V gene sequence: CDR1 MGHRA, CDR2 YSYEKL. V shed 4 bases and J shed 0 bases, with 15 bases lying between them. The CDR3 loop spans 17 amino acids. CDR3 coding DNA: TGCGCCAGCAGCCTAGGCCCGGATGGGGCGAACACCGGGGAGCTGTTTTTT. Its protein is CASSLGPDGANTGELFF.

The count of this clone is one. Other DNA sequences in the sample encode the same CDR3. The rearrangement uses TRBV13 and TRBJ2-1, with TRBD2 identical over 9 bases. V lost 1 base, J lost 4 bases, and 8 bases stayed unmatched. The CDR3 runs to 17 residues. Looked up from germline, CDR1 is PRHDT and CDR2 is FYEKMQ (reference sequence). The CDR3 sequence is CASSLASSGRLYNEQFF. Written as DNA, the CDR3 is TGTGCCAGCAGCTTAGCATCCAGCGGGAGGCTTTACAATGAGCAGTTCTTC.